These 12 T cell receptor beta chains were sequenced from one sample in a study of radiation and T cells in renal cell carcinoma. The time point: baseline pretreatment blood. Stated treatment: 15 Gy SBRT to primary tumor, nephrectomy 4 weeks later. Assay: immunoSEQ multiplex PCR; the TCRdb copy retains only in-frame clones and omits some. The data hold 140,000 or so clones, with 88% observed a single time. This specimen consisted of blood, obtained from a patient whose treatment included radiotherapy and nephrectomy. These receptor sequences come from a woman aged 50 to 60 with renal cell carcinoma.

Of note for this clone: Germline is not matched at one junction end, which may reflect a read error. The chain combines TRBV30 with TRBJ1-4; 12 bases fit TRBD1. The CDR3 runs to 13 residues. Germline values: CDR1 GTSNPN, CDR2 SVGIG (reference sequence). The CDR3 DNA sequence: TGTGCCTGGAGTGGGGACAGGGGGCGCGGGACCGTCTTT. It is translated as CAWSGDRGRGTVF. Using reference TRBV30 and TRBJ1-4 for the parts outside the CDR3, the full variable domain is SQTIHQWPATLVQPVGSPLSLECTVEGTSNPNLYWYRQAAGRGLQLLFYSVGIGQISSEVPQNLSASRPQDRQFILSSKKLLLSDSGFYLCAWSGDRGRGTVFGSGTQLSVL.

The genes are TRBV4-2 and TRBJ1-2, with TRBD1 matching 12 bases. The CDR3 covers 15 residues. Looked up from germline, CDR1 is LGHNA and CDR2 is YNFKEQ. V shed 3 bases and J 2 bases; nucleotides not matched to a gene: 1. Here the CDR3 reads CASSQGTGGNYGYTF. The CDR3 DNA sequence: TGTGCCAGCAGCCAGGGGACAGGGGGCAACTATGGCTACACCTTC.

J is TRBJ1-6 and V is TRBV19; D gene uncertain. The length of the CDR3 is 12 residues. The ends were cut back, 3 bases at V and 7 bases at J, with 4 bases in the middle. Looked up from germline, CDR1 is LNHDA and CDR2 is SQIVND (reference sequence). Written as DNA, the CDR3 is TGTGCCAGTAGTATTCCGAATTCACCCCTCCACTTT. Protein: CASSIPNSPLHF. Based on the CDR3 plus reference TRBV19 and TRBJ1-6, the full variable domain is DGGITQSPKYLFRKEGQNVTLSCEQNLNHDAMYWYRQDPGQGLRLIYYSQIVNDFQKGDIAEGYSVSREKKESFPLTVTSAQKNPTAFYLCASSIPNSPLHFGNGTRLTVT.

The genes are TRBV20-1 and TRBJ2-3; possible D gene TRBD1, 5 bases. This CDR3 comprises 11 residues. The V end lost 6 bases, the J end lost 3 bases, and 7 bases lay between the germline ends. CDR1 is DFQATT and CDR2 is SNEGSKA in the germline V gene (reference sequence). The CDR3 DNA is TGCAGTGCGCAGGGAACAGATACGCAGTATTTT. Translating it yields CSAQGTDTQYF.

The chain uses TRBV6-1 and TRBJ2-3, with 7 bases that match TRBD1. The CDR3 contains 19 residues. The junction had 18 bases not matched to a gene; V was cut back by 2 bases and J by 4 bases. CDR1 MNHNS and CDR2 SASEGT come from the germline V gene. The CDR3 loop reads CASSEWYRGGGPSSDTQYF. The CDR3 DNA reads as TGTGCCAGCAGTGAATGGTATCGAGGGGGCGGACCTTCCTCAGATACGCAGTATTTT.

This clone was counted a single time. This CDR3 is CASGTAGGTDTQYF. In DNA form, the CDR3 reads TGTGCTAGTGGCACAGCGGGGGGCACAGATACGCAGTATTTT. The genes are TRBV12-5 and TRBJ2-3; 8 bases line up with TRBD2. The CDR3 totals 14 residues. The V segment lost 6 bases and the J segment 1 base; nucleotides outside the gene matches: 3. CDR1 and CDR2 (germline): LGHNT, FRNRAP.

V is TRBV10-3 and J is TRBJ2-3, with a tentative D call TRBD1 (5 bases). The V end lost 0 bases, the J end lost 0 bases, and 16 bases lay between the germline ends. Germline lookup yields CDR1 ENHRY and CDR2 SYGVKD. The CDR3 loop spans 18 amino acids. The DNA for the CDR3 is TGTGCCATCAGTGAGTCGATTCAGCTTGGGGCTAGCACAGATACGCAGTATTTT. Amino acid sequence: CAISESIQLGASTDTQYF.

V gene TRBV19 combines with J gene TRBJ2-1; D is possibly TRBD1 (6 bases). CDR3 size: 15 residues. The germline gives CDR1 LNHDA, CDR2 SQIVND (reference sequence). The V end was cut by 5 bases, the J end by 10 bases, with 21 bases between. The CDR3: CASSFNGDTLEEQFF. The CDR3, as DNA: TGTGCCAGTAGTTTCAATGGGGACACCTTGGAAGAGCAGTTCTTC.

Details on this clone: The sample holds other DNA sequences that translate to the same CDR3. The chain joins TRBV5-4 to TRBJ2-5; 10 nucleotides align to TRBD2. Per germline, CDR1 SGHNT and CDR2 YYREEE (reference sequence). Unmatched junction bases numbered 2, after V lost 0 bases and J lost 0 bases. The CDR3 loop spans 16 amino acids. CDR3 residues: CASSLELAGNQETQYF. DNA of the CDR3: TGTGCCAGCAGCTTGGAACTAGCGGGGAACCAAGAGACCCAGTACTTC.

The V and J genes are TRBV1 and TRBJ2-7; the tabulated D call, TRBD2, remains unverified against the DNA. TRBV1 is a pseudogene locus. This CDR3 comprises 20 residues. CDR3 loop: CTSSQDQGPSGGPSSYEQYF. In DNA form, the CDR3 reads TGCACCAGCAGCCAAGATCAGGGTCCTAGCGGGGGCCCCAGCTCCTACGAGCAGTACTTC.

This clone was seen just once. CDR3 protein: CSVEWEWTEAFF. CDR3 bases: TGCAGCGTTGAATGGGAGTGGACTGAAGCTTTCTTT. The chain couples TRBV29-1 to TRBJ1-1; D is ambiguous. This CDR3 comprises 12 residues. Germline V lookup: CDR1 SQVTM, CDR2 ANQGSEA. The ends were cut back, 2 bases at V and 5 bases at J, with 9 bases in the middle.

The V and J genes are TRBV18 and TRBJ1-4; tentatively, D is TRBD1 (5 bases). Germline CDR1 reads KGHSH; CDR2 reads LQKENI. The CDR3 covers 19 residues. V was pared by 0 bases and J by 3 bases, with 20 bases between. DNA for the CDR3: TGTGCCAGCTCACCACCTAATCAGGGAGGCCCCCGGCCTAATGAAAAACTGTTTTTT. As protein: CASSPPNQGGPRPNEKLFF.